Following are 15 T cell receptor beta chains from one sample sequenced in a study of control samples from healthy donors and cancer patients. Produced via immunoSEQ multiplex PCR; TCRdb's table is partial and in-frame only. Altogether 95,000 to 100,000 clones are present, roughly 91% being singletons, with the ten largest covering roughly 7.7%. The sample consisted of blood. The receptors originated from a man aged 30 to 45 in good health.

The V and J genes are TRBV12-3 or TRBV12-4 and TRBJ1-2; D is undetermined. The V gene lost 5 bases and the J gene lost 0 bases, with 4 bases spanning the gap. CDR3 length: 12 amino acids. CDR3 nucleotides: TGTGCCAGCAGTCGAGCTAACTATGGCTACACCTTC. It specifies CASSRANYGYTF.

The V call is TRBV6-1, the J call TRBJ2-5; 9 nucleotides align to TRBD2. Germline values: CDR1 MNHNS, CDR2 SASEGT. This CDR3 comprises 16 residues. With 4 bases clipped from V and 2 bases from J, the junction kept 8 bases outside the gene matches. The CDR3 region is CASSAYARGGQETQYF. CDR3 nucleotides: TGTGCCAGCAGTGCCTACGCGCGGGGGGGGCAAGAGACCCAGTACTTC.

The V gene is TRBV11-2, the J gene TRBJ1-2; unclear D gene. V shed 1 base and J shed 8 bases, with 20 bases lying between them. The V gene's germline CDR1 is SGHAT and CDR2 FQNNGV. CDR3 length equals 16 residues. Here the CDR3 reads CASSLVTRGSAMGYTF. The CDR3 bases are TGTGCCAGCAGCTTAGTAACCCGTGGCAGCGCGATGGGCTACACCTTC. Full variable domain (remainder filled in from reference TRBV11-2 and TRBJ1-2): EAGVAQSPRYKIIEKRQSVAFWCNPISGHATLYWYQQILGQGPKLLIQFQNNGVVDDSQLPKDRFSAERLKGVDSTLKIQPAKLEDSAVYLCASSLVTRGSAMGYTFGSGTRLTVV.

This clone was observed a single time. V usage is TRBV10-3 and J usage is TRBJ2-5; the match to TRBD2 covers 10 bases. This CDR3 spans 15 amino acids. Germline V gene lookup returns CDR1 ENHRY and CDR2 SYGVKD. V lost 2 bases to trimming and J lost 4 bases; unmatched junction nucleotides: 4. In DNA form, the CDR3 reads TGTGCCATCAGTGAGGCTAGCGGGAGCCCAGAGACCCAGTACTTC. Translation: CAISEASGSPETQYF.

The chain has TRBV7-2 and TRBJ1-1, with 7 nucleotides matching TRBD1. The germline V gene encodes CDR1 SGHTA and CDR2 FQGNSA. V dropped 6 bases and J dropped 2; count of bases not matched to a gene: 15. CDR3 length: 17 amino acids. The CDR3 sequence: CASRPKDRVRLNTEAFF. In DNA form, the CDR3 reads TGTGCCAGCAGACCCAAAGACAGGGTTAGGCTAAACACTGAAGCTTTCTTT.

The chain has TRBV5-6 and TRBJ2-1; 13 bases are shared with TRBD2. V trimming: 3 bases; J trimming: 1 base; junction bases outside the gene matches: 4. This CDR3 is built from 17 residues. CDR1 SGHDT and CDR2 YYEEEE come from the germline V gene. CDR3 amino acids: CASSSPGLAGSYNEQFF. The CDR3 nucleotides read TGTGCCAGCAGCTCTCCGGGACTAGCGGGATCCTACAATGAGCAGTTCTTC.

The CDR3 region has the DNA TGTGCCAGCAGCCTGTTGGGTTTTGGTGGCTACACCTTC. Its translation: CASSLLGFGGYTF. The J gene is TRBJ1-2, the V gene TRBV7-8, with D hard to call. The CDR3 totals 13 residues. CDR1 and CDR2 from the germline V gene are SGHVS and FQNEAQ. V was cut by 5 bases and J by 7 bases, with 14 bases left in between.

The sample holds a few counts of this clone. This chain uses TRBV5-4 with TRBJ1-2, with a tentative D call TRBD1 (6 bases). This CDR3 contains 15 residues. Trimming removed 4 bases at V and 3 bases at J, with 16 bases between. Germline V gives CDR1 SGHNT, CDR2 YYREEE (reference sequence). The DNA of the CDR3 is TGTGCCAGCAGCCTCGGGGGCACGAGGGACTATGGCTACACCTTC. Translated: CASSLGGTRDYGYTF.

The chain has TRBV30 and TRBJ2-3; 12 bases match TRBD2. Germline values: CDR1 GTSNPN, CDR2 SVGIG (reference sequence). Trimming took 4 bases from V and 4 from J; bases not matched to a gene: 0. The CDR3 loop spans 13 amino acids. CDR3 nucleotide sequence: TGTGCCTGGACTAGCGGGAGGGCAGATACGCAGTATTTT. It codes for CAWTSGRADTQYF.

This clone was observed a single time. The V gene is TRBV7-3, the J gene TRBJ2-1; TRBD1 might be the D (5 bases). Germline V gene lookup returns CDR1 SGHTA and CDR2 FQGTGA. The CDR3 consists of 14 residues. Trimming pared 6 bases from V and 0 bases from J, leaving 9 bases between. The CDR3 region has the DNA TGTGCCAGCAGTGTGGGGCTCTCCTACAATGAGCAGTTCTTC. Its translation is CASSVGLSYNEQFF.

V is TRBV19 and J is TRBJ2-6; no firm D call. The CDR3 is 15 residues long. Between the trimmed V and J ends, which lost 5 bases and 0 bases, there was a span of 8 bases. From germline, CDR1 is LNHDA and CDR2 SQIVND (reference sequence). The CDR3 region has the DNA TGTGCCAGTAGTTTAATGAGCTCTGGGGCCAACGTCCTGACTTTC. Translation: CASSLMSSGANVLTF.

V gene TRBV12-5 combines with J gene TRBJ1-2, with 7 bases aligning to TRBD1. Trimming cost V 4 bases and J 4 bases; bases outside gene matches: 24. This CDR3 contains 20 residues. Germline V gives CDR1 LGHNT, CDR2 FRNRAP. CDR3 sequence (DNA): TGTGCTAGTGGTTCGGGGACAGCCGGTAGGGGAACTATCCACGTCTATGGCTACACCTTC. It encodes CASGSGTAGRGTIHVYGYTF.

The chain carries TRBV7-9 and TRBJ1-1; TRBD1 matches 8 bases. Germline lookup yields CDR1 SEHNR and CDR2 FQNEAQ (reference sequence). The ends lost 6 bases at V and 4 bases at J; junction bases unmatched: 7. The CDR3 consists of 14 residues. CDR3 nucleotide sequence: TGTGCCAGCAGACCCAGGGGGCCGAGCACTGAAGCTTTCTTT. It yields the protein CASRPRGPSTEAFF.

This sequence joins TRBV27 and TRBJ1-2; 7 bases are shared with TRBD1. The junction had 5 bases not matched to a gene; V was cut back by 6 bases and J by 7 bases. Germline lookup yields CDR1 MNHEY and CDR2 SMNVEV (reference sequence). The CDR3 is made up of 12 amino acids. The CDR3 protein is CASRRDSSGYTF. The CDR3 nucleotides are TGTGCCAGCAGACGGGACAGCTCTGGCTACACCTTC.

Worth noting for this clone: A read error may account for a junction end that differs from germline. The V call is TRBV6-1, the J call TRBJ1-1; D ambiguous. CDR1 MNHNS and CDR2 SASEGT come from the germline V gene. This CDR3 has 14 residues. The DNA for the CDR3 is TGTGCCAGCAGAGAAGTAGCCAAGAACACTGAAGCTTTCTTT. Protein: CASREVAKNTEAFF.